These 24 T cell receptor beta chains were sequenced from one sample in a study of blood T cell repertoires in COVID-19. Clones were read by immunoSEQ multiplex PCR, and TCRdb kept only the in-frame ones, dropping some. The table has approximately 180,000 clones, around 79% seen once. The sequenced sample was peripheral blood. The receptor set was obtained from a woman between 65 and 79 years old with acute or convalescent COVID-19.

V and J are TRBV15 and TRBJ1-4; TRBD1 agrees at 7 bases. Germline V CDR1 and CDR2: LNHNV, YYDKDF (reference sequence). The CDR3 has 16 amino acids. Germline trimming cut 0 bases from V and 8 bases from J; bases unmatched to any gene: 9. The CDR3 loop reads CATSRDYPPGGEKLFF. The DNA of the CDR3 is TGTGCCACCAGCAGAGATTATCCCCCAGGGGGGGAAAAACTGTTTTTT.

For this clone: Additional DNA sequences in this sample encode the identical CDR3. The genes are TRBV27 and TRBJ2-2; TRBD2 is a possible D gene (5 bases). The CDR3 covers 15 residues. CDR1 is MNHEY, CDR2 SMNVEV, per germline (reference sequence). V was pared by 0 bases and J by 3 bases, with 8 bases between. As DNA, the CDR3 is TGTGCCAGCAGTTTATCTTCGGGATACACCGGGGAGCTGTTTTTT. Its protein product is CASSLSSGYTGELFF.

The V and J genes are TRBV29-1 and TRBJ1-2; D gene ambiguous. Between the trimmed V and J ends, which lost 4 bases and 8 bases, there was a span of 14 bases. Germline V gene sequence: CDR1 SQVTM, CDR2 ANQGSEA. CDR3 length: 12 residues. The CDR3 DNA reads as TGCAGCGTTGGGTTCCGCCAGGAAGGCTACACCTTC. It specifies CSVGFRQEGYTF.

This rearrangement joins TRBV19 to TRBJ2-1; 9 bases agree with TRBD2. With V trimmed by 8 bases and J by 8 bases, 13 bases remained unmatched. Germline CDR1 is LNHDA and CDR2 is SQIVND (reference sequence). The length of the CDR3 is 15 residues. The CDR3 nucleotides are TGTGCCAGTGGAACCGGGACTAGCTCTATGGATGAGCAGTTCTTC. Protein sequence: CASGTGTSSMDEQFF.

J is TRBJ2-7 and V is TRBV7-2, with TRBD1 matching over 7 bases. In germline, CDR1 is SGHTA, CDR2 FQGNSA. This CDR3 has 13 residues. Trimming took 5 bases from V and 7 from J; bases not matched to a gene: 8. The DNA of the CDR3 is TGTGCCAGCAGCGCTCGACAGGGTGTGGAGCAGTACTTC. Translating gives CASSARQGVEQYF. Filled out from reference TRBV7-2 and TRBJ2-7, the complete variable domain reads GAGVSQSPSNKVTEKGKDVELRCDPISGHTALYWYRQSLGQGLEFLIYFQGNSAPDKSGLPSDRFSAERTGGSVSTLTIQRTQQEDSAVYLCASSARQGVEQYFGPGTRLTVT.

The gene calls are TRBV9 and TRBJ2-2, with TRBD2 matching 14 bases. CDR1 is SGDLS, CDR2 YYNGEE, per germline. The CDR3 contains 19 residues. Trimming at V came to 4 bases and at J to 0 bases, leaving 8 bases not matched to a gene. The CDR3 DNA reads TGTGCCAGCAGCAGGACTAGCGGGAGGACCTATACGAACACCGGGGAGCTGTTTTTT. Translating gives CASSRTSGRTYTNTGELFF.

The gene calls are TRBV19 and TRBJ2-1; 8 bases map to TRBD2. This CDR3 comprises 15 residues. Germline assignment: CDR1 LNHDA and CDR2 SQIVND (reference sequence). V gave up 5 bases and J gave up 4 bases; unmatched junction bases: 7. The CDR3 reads CASSFDGTSYNEQFF. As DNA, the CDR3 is TGTGCCAGTAGTTTCGACGGGACTAGTTACAATGAGCAGTTCTTC.

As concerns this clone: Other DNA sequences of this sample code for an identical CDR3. CDR3 coding DNA: TGTGCCAGCAGCTTCGGCGGCAACACTGAAGCTTTCTTT. It translates to CASSFGGNTEAFF. This chain uses TRBV7-3 with TRBJ1-1; D is unclear. The V end was cut by 3 bases, the J end by 2 bases, with 7 bases between. CDR3 length: 13 amino acids. CDR1 and CDR2 from the germline V gene are SGHTA and FQGTGA.

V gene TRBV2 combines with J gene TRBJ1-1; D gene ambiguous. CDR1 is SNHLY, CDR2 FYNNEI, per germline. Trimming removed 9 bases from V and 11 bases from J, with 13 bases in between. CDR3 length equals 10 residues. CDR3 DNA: TGTGCCAGTGGAGAGGCGGGGGCTTTCTTT. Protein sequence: CASGEAGAFF.

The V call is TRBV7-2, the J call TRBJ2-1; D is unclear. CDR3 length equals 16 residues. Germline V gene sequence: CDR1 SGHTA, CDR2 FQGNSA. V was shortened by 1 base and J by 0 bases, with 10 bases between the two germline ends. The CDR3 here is CASSLVYPGSYNEQFF. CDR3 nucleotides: TGTGCCAGCAGCTTAGTCTATCCGGGCTCCTACAATGAGCAGTTCTTC.

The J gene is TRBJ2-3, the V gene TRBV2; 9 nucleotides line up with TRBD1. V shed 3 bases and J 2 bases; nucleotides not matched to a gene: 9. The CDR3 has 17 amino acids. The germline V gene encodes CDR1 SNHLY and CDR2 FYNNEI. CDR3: CASSDGTGLLVTDTQYF. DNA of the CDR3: TGTGCCAGCAGTGATGGGACAGGGTTATTAGTCACAGATACGCAGTATTTT.

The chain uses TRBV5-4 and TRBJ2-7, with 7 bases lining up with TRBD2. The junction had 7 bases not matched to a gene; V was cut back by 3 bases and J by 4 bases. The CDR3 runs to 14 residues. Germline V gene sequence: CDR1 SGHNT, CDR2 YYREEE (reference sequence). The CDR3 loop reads CASSWVPGGYEQYF. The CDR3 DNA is TGTGCCAGCAGCTGGGTCCCGGGAGGTTACGAGCAGTACTTC.

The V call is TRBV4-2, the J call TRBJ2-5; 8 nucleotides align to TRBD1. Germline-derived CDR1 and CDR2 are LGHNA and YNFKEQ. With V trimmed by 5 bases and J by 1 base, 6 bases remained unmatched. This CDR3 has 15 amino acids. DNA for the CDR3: TGTGCCAGCAGCGCAAGCGACAGGGGCCAAGAGACCCAGTACTTC. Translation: CASSASDRGQETQYF.

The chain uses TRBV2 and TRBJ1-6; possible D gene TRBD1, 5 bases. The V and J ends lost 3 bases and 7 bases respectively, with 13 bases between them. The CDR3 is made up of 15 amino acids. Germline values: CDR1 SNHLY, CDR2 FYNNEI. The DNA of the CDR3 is TGTGCCAGCAGTGACCAGGGAGGTTTCAATTCACCCCTCCACTTT. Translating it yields CASSDQGGFNSPLHF. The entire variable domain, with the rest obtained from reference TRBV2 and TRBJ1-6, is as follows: EPEVTQTPSHQVTQMGQEVILRCVPISNHLYFYWYRQILGQKVEFLVSFYNNEISEKSEIFDDQFSVERPDGSNFTLKIRSTKLEDSAMYFCASSDQGGFNSPLHFGNGTRLTVT.

The CDR3 DNA is TGCGCCAGCGGGGGTAGCGGGAGGTCCCGCGAGACCCAGTACTTC. Residues: CASGGSGRSRETQYF. This rearrangement joins TRBV5-1 to TRBJ2-5; 10 bases line up with TRBD2. This CDR3 comprises 15 residues. J lost 5 bases, V lost 7 bases, and 11 bases had no gene match. Germline V gives CDR1 SGHRS, CDR2 YFSETQ.

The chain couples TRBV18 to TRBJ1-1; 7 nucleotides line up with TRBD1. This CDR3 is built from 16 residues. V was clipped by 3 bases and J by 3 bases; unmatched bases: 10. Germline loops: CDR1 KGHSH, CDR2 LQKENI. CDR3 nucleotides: TGTGCCAGCTCACCGCCTAACAGGGGATATGACACTGAAGCTTTCTTT. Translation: CASSPPNRGYDTEAFF. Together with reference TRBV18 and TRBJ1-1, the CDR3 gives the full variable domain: NAGVMQNPRHLVRRRGQEARLRCSPMKGHSHVYWYRQLPEEGLKFMVYLQKENIIDESGMPKERFSAEFPKEGPSILRIQQVVRGDSAAYFCASSPPNRGYDTEAFFGQGTRLTVV.

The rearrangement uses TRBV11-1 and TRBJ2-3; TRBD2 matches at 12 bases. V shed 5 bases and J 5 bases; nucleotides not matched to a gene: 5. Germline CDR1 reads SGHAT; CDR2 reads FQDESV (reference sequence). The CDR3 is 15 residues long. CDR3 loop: CASSPSGRAGDTQYF. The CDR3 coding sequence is TGTGCCAGCAGCCCTAGCGGGAGGGCCGGAGATACGCAGTATTTT.

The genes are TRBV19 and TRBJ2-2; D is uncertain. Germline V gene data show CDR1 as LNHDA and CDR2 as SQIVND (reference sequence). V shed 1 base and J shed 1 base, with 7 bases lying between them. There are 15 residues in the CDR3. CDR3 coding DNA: TGTGCCAGTAGTATAGTAAACATGAACACCGGGGAGCTGTTTTTT. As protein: CASSIVNMNTGELFF.

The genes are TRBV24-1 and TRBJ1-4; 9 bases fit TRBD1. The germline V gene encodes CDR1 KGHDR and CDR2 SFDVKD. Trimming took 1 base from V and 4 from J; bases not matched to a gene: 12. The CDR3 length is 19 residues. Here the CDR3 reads CATSDLETGGERDNEKLFF. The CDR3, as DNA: TGTGCCACCAGTGATTTAGAGACAGGGGGAGAAAGGGATAATGAAAAACTGTTTTTT.

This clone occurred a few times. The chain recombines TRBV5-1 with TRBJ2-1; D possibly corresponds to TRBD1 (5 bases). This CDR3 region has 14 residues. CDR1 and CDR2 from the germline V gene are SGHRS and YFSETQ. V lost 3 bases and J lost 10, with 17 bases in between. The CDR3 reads CASSSIQGQGEQFF. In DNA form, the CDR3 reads TGCGCCAGCAGCTCTATTCAGGGTCAGGGCGAGCAGTTCTTC.

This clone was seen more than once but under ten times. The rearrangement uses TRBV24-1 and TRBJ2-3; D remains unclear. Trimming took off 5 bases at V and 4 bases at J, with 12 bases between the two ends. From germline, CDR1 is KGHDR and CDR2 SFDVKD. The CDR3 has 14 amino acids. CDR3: CATSARRSADTQYF. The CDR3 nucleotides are TGTGCCACCAGTGCTCGCAGGTCGGCAGATACGCAGTATTTT.

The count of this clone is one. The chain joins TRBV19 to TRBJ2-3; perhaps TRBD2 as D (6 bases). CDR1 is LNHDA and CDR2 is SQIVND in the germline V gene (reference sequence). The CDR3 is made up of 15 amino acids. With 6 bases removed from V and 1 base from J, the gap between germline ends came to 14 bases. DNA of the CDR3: TGTGCCAGTAGGAGCAGAGGGGAGGGCACAGATACGCAGTATTTT. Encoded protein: CASRSRGEGTDTQYF. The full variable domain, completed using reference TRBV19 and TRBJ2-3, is DGGITQSPKYLFRKEGQNVTLSCEQNLNHDAMYWYRQDPGQGLRLIYYSQIVNDFQKGDIAEGYSVSREKKESFPLTVTSAQKNPTAFYLCASRSRGEGTDTQYFGPGTRLTVL.

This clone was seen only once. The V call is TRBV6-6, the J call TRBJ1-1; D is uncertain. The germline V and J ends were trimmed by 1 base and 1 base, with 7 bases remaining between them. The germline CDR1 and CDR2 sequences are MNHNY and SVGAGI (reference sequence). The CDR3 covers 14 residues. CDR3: CASSYLEGNTEAFF. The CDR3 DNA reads TGTGCCAGCAGTTACTTGGAGGGGAACACTGAAGCTTTCTTT.

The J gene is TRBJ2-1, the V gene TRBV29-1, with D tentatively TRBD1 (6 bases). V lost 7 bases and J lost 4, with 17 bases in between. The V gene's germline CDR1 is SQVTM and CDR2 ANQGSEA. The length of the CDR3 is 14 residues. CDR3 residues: CSGDTGYGYNEQFF. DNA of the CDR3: TGCAGCGGCGACACAGGGTACGGTTACAATGAGCAGTTCTTC.